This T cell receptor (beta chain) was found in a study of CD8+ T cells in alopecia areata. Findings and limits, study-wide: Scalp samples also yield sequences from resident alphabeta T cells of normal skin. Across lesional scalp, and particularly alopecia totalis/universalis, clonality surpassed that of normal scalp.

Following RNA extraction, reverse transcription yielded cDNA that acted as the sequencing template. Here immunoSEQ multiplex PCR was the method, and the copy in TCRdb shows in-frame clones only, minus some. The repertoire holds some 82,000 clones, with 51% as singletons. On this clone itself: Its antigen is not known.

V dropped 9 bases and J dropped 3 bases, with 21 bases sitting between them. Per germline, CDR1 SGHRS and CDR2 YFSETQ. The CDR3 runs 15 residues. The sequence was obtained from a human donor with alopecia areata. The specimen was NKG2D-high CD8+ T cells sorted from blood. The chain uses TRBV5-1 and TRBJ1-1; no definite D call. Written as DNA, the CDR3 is TGCGCCACCACTTTGTCAGGCCGGTCGGACACTGAAGCTTTCTTT. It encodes CATTLSGRSDTEAFF.